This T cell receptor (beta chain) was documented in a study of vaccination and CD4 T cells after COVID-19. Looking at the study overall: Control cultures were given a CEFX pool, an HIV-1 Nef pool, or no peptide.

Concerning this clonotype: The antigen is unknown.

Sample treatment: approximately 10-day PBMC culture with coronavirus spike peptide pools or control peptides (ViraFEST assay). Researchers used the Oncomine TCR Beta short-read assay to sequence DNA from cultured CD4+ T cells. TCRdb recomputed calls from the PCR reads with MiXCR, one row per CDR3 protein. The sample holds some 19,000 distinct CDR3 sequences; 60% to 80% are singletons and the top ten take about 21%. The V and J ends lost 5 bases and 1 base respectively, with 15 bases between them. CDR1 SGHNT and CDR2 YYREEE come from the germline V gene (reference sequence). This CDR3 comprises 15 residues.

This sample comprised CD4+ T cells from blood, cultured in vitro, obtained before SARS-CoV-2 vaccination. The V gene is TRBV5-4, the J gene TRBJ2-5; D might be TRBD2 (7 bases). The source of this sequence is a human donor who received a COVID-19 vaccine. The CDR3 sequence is CASRLSRGGQETQYF. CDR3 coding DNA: TGTGCCAGCAGGTTGTCTAGGGGGGGCCAAGAGACCCAGTACTTC.